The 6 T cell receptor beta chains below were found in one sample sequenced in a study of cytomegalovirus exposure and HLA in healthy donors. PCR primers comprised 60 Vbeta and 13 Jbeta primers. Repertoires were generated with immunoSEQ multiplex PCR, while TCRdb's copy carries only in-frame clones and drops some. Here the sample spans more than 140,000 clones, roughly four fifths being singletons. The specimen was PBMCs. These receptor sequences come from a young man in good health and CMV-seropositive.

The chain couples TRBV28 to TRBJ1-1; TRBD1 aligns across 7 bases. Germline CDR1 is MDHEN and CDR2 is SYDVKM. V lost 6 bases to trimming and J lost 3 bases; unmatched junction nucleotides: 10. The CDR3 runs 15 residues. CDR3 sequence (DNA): TGTGCCAGCAGGGCGGGAGGCAGGGGGGACACTGAAGCTTTCTTT. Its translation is CASRAGGRGDTEAFF.

The CDR3 here is CASSAAGQGGKLFF. For the CDR3, the DNA is TGTGCCAGCAGCGCCGCGGGACAGGGGGGAAAACTGTTTTTT. The chain is built from TRBV13 and TRBJ1-4, with 11 bases identical to TRBD1. The V gene end was trimmed by 5 bases and the J gene end by 10 bases; junction bases not matched to a gene: 6. The length of the CDR3 is 14 residues. Per germline, CDR1 PRHDT and CDR2 FYEKMQ (reference sequence).

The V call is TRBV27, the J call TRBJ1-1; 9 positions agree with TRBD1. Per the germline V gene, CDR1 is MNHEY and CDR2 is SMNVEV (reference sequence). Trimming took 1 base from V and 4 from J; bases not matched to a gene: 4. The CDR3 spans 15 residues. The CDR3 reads CASSLWETGGTEAFF. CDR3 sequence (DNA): TGTGCCAGCAGTTTATGGGAGACAGGGGGCACTGAAGCTTTCTTT.

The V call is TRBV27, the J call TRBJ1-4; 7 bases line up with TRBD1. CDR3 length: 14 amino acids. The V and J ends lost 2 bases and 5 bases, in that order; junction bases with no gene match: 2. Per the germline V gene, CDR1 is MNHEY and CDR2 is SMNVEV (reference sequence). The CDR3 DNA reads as TGTGCCAGCAGTTTACTAGGGGGCAATGAAAAACTGTTTTTT. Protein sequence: CASSLLGGNEKLFF.

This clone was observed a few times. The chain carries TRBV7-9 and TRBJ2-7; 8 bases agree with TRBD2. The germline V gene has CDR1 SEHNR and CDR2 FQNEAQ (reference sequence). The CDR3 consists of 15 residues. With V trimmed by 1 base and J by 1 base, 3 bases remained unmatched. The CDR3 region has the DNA TGTGCCAGCAGCTTAGTCCCTAGCGGGTCCTACGAGCAGTACTTC. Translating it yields CASSLVPSGSYEQYF.

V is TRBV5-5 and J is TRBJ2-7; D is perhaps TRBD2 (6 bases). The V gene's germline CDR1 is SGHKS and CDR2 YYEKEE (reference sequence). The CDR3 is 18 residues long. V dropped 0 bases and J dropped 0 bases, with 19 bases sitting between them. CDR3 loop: CASSLVVLAVNSSYEQYF. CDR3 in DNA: TGTGCCAGCAGCTTGGTCGTTTTAGCGGTTAATAGCTCCTACGAGCAGTACTTC. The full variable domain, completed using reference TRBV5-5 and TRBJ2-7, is DAGVTQSPTHLIKTRGQQVTLRCSPISGHKSVSWYQQVLGQGPQFIFQYYEKEERGRGNFPDRFSARQFPNYSSELNVNALLLGDSALYLCASSLVVLAVNSSYEQYFGPGTRLTVT.